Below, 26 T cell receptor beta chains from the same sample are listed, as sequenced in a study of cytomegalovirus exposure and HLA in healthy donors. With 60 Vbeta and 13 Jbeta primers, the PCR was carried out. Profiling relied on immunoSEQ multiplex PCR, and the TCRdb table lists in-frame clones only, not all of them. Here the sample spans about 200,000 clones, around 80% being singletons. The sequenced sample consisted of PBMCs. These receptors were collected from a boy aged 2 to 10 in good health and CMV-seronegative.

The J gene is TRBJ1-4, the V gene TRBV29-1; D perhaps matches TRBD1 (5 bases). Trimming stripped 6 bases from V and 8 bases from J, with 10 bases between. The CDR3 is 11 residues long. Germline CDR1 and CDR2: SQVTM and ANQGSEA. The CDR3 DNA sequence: TGCAGCGTCCTGGAGGGGGAAAAACTGTTTTTT. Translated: CSVLEGEKLFF.

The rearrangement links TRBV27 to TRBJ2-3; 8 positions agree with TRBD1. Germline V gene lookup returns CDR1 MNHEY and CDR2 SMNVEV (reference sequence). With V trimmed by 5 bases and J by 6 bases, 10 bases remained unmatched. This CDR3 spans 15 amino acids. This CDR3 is CASSTENRGDDTQYF. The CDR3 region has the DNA TGTGCCAGCAGTACCGAAAACAGGGGGGATGATACGCAGTATTTT.

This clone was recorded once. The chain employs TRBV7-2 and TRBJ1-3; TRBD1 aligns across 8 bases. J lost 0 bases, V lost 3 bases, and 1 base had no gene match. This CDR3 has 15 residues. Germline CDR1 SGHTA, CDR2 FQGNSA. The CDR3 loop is CASSFDRGSGNTIYF. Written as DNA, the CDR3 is TGTGCCAGCAGCTTTGACAGGGGCTCTGGAAACACCATATATTTT. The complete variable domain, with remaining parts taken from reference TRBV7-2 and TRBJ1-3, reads GAGVSQSPSNKVTEKGKDVELRCDPISGHTALYWYRQSLGQGLEFLIYFQGNSAPDKSGLPSDRFSAERTGGSVSTLTIQRTQQEDSAVYLCASSFDRGSGNTIYFGEGSWLTVV.

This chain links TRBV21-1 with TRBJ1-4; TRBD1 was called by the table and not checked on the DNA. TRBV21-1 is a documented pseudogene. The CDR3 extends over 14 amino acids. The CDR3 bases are TGTGCCAGCGCCGACAGGCCAACTAATGAAAAACTGTTTTTT. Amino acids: CASADRPTNEKLFF.

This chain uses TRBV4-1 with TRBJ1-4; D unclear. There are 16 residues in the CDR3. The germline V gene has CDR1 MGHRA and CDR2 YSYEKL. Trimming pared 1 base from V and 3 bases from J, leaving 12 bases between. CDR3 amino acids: CASSQGHLAANEKLFF. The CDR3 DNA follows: TGCGCCAGCAGCCAAGGGCATTTGGCGGCTAATGAAAAACTGTTTTTT.

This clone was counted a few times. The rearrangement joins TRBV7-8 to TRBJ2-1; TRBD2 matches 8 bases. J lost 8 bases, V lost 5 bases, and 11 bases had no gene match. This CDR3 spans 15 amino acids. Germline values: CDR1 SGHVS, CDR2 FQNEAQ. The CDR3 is CASSAGERERDEQFF. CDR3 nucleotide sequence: TGTGCCAGCAGCGCCGGGGAGCGGGAGAGGGATGAGCAGTTCTTC.

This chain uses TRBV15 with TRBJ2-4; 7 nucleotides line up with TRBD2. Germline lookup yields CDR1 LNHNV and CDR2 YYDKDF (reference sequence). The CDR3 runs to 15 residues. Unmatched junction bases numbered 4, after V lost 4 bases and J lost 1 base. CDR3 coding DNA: TGTGCCACCAGCAACCTCGGGGGGGCCAAAAACATTCAGTACTTC. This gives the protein CATSNLGGAKNIQYF.

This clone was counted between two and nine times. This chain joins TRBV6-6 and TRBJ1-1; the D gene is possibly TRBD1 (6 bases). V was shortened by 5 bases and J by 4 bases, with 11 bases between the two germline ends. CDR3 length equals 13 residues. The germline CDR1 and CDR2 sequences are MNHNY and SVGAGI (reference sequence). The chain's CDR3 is CASSPDRFTEAFF. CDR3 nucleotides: TGTGCCAGCAGTCCCGACAGGTTCACTGAAGCTTTCTTT.

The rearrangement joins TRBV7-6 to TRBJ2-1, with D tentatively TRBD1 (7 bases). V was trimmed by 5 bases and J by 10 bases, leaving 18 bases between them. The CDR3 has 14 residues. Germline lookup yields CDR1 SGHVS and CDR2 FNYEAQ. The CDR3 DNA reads TGTGCCAGCAGCGTTGGAGGGGGCGCGTACGAGCAGTTCTTC. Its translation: CASSVGGGAYEQFF.

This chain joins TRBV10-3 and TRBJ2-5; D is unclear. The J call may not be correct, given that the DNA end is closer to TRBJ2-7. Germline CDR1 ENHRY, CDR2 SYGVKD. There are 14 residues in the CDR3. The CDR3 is CAISESRSAYEQYF. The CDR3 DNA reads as TGTGCCATCAGTGAGTCGCGGAGTGCCTACGAGCAGTACTTC.

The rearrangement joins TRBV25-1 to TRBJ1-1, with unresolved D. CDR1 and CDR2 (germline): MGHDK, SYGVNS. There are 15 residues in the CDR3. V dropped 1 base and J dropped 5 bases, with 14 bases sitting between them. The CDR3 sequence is CASSEFGVPRTEAFF. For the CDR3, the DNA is TGTGCCAGCAGTGAATTTGGAGTCCCGAGGACTGAAGCTTTCTTT.

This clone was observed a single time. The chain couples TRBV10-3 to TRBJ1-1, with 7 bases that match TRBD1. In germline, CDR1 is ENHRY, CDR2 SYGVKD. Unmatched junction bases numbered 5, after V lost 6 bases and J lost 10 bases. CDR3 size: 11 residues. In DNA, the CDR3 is TGTGCCATCAGCTCGACAGGGCTAGCTTTCTTT. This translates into CAISSTGLAFF.

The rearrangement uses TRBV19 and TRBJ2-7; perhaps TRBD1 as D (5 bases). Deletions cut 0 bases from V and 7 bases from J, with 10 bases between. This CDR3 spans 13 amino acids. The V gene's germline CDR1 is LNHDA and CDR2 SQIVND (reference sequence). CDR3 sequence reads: CASSIDPGREQYF. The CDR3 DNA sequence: TGTGCCAGTAGTATAGATCCAGGGCGAGAGCAGTACTTC.

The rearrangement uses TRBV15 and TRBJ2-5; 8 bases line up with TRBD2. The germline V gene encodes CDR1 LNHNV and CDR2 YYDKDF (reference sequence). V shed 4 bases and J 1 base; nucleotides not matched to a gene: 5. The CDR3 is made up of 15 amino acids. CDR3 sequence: CATSTLLAAQETQYF. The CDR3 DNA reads TGTGCCACCAGCACCCTACTAGCGGCCCAAGAGACCCAGTACTTC.

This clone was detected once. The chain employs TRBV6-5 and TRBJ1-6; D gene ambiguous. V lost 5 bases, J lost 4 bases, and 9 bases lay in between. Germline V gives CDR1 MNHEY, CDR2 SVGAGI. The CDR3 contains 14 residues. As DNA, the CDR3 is TGTGCCAGCAGTCGCCTGCGGTATAATTCACCCCTCCACTTT. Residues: CASSRLRYNSPLHF.

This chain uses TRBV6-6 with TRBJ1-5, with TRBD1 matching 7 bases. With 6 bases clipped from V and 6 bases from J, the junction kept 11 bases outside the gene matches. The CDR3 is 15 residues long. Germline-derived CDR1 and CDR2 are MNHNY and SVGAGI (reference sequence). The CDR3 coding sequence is TGTGCCAGCAGACCAACCCACCAGGGGGGTCAGCCCCAGCATTTT. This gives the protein CASRPTHQGGQPQHF.

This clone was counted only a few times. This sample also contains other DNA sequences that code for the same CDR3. In nucleotides, the CDR3 is TGTGCCAGCAGCTTAGCGGGGGGGGAAGAGACCCAGTACTTC. Residues: CASSLAGGEETQYF. The chain has TRBV7-6 and TRBJ2-5; the match to TRBD2 covers 7 bases. This CDR3 is built from 14 residues. The germline gives CDR1 SGHVS, CDR2 FNYEAQ. Unmatched junction bases numbered 1, after V lost 0 bases and J lost 3 bases. Full variable domain (rest looked up from reference TRBV7-6 and TRBJ2-5): GAGVSQSPRYKVTKRGQDVALRCDPISGHVSLYWYRQALGQGPEFLTYFNYEAQQDKSGLPNDRFSAERPEGSISTLTIQRTEQRDSAMYRCASSLAGGEETQYFGPGTRLLVL.

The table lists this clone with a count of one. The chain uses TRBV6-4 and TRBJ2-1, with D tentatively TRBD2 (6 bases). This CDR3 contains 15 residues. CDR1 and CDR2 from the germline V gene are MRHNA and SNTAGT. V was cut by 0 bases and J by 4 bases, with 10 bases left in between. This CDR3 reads CASSDSWGTYNEQFF. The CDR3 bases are TGTGCCAGCAGTGACTCATGGGGGACTTACAATGAGCAGTTCTTC.

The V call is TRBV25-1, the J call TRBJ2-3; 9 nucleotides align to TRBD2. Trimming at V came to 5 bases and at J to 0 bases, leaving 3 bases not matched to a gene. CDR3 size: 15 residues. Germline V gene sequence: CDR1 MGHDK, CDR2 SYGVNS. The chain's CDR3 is CASSWAGGSTDTQYF. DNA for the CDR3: TGTGCCAGCAGTTGGGCGGGGGGGAGCACAGATACGCAGTATTTT.

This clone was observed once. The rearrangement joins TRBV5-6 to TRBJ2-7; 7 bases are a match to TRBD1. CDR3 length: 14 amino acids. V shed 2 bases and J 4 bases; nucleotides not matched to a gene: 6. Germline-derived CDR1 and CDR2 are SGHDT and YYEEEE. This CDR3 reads CASSFYTGAYEQYF. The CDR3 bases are TGTGCCAGCAGCTTTTATACAGGGGCATACGAGCAGTACTTC.

The DNA of the CDR3 is TGTGCCAGCACCCAGGGCAGGGGTGGGGGCACCGGGGAGCTGTTTTTT. This gives the protein CASTQGRGGGTGELFF. The V call is TRBV7-8, the J call TRBJ2-2; maybe TRBD1 (6 bases). From germline, CDR1 is SGHVS and CDR2 FQNEAQ. The CDR3 has 16 residues. V was pared by 7 bases and J by 4 bases, with 19 bases between.

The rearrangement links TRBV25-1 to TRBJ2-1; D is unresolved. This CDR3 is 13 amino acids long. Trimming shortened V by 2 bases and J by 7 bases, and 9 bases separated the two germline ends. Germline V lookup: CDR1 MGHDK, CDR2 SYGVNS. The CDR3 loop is CASSELGENEQFF. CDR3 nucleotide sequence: TGTGCCAGCAGTGAACTCGGTGAAAATGAGCAGTTCTTC.

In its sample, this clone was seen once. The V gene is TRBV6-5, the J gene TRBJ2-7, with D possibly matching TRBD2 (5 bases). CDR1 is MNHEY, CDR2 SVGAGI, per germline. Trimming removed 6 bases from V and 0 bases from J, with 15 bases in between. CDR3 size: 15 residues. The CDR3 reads CASSPEWRTSYEQYF. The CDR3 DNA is TGTGCCAGCAGCCCGGAGTGGAGGACCTCCTACGAGCAGTACTTC.

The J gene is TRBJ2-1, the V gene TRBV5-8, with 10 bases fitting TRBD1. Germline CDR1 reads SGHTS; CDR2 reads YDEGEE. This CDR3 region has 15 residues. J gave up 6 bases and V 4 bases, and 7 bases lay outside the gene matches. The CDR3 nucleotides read TGTGCCAGCAGCCCCGGACAGGGGGAGATCAATGAGCAGTTCTTC. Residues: CASSPGQGEINEQFF.

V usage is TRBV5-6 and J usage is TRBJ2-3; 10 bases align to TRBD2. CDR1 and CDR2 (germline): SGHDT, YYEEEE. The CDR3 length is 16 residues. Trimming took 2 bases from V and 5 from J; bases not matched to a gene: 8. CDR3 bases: TGTGCCAGCAGCTTCTCCCTAGCGGGGGCAGGAGATACGCAGTATTTT. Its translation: CASSFSLAGAGDTQYF.

CDR3 coding DNA: TGTGCCAGCAGCCAAGAGGCTAGCGGGAGCGACGAGCAGTACTTC. This codes for CASSQEASGSDEQYF. The chain carries TRBV4-2 and TRBJ2-7; 10 bases fit TRBD2. J gave up 5 bases and V 0 bases, and 4 bases lay outside the gene matches. CDR3 length: 15 residues. Germline CDR1 and CDR2: LGHNA and YNFKEQ.